A selection of T cell receptor beta chains follows, all from one sample in a study of blood T cell repertoires in COVID-19. Sequenced by immunoSEQ multiplex PCR; TCRdb stores in-frame clones only, minus some. Here the sample spans approximately 380,000 clones, just over 90% being singletons. The source material was PBMCs or T cells enriched from blood (not recorded which). These receptors were obtained from a woman aged 40 to 55 who had been exposed to COVID-19. Both conserved end residues are part of each CDR3. D genes are given only for firm matches. Part of the rows lack a size; the others show once, few, many or a class for expanded clones.

clone_size	d_call	v_call	j_call	cdr3_nt	cdr3_aa
.	.	TRBV16	TRBJ2-7	TGTGCCAGCAGCCAATCTGGGGGCGCGCTCTACGAGCAGTACTTC	CASSQSGGALYEQYF
once	TRBD2	TRBV5-1	TRBJ2-7	TGCGCCAGCAGCAGGGGACTAGCGGGGGAAGCCTACGAGCAGTACTTC	CASSRGLAGEAYEQYF
.	.	TRBV12-3/TRBV12-4	TRBJ2-2	TGTGCCAGCATCCTCGGGGGTTCCGGGGAGCTGTTTTTT	CASILGGSGELFF
.	.	TRBV7-8	TRBJ1-4	TGTGCCAGCAGCTTAGCGTTTAGCGGGTCGGAAAAACTGTTTTTT	CASSLAFSGSEKLFF
.	TRBD1	TRBV19	TRBJ2-2	TGTGCCAGTAGTAAGGCGGGACAGGCCTCTTACACCGGGGAGCTGTTTTTT	CASSKAGQASYTGELFF
few	TRBD1	TRBV7-9	TRBJ1-1	TGTGCCAGCAGCTTAGGACAGGGTGGTGGGAACACTGAAGCTTTCTTT	CASSLGQGGGNTEAFF
few	TRBD1	TRBV11-3	TRBJ2-1	TGTGCCAGCAGCCCTACAGGGGAGAATGAGCAGTTCTTC	CASSPTGENEQFF
.	TRBD1	TRBV7-2	TRBJ1-4	TGTGCCAGCAGCTCCGGGGGGACAGGGGGAGAAAAACTGTTTTTT	CASSSGGTGGEKLFF
.	TRBD1	TRBV5-1	TRBJ1-1	TGCGCCAGCAGCGTCTCTGGACAGGGACCCGGGAACACTGAAGCTTTCTTT	CASSVSGQGPGNTEAFF
few	TRBD2	TRBV19	TRBJ2-7	TGTGCCACCCGTCTAGCGGGAGGTGCCTACGAGCAGTACTTC	CATRLAGGAYEQYF
.	.	TRBV7-3	TRBJ2-6	TGTGCCAGCAGCCCCTCCGCGGGGGGACAGGGCTCTGGGGCCAACGTCCTGACTTTC	CASSPSAGGQGSGANVLTF
.	TRBD2	TRBV5-6	TRBJ2-3	TGTGCCAGCAGCGCAGGGACTAGCAGAGTCACAGATACGCAGTATTTT	CASSAGTSRVTDTQYF
.	.	TRBV19	TRBJ2-1	TGTGCCAGTAGTCCCCCCATTACCGGGTACAATGAGCAGTTCTTC	CASSPPITGYNEQFF
.	.	TRBV9	TRBJ2-1	TGTGCCAGCAGCGTAGGTAGCGCCTACAATGAGCAGTTCTTC	CASSVGSAYNEQFF
.	TRBD1	TRBV19	TRBJ1-2	TGTGCCAGTAGTCCAATCCGGGACAGGGGAGTCTATGGCTACACCTTC	CASSPIRDRGVYGYTF
.	.	TRBV14	TRBJ2-7	TGTGCCAGCAGCCAAGACCCAGGGAAAGCCTACGAGCAGTACTTC	CASSQDPGKAYEQYF
.	TRBD2	TRBV19	TRBJ2-7	TGTGCCAGTAGACGGACTAGCGCCCACTACGAGCAGTACTTC	CASRRTSAHYEQYF
.	.	TRBV27	TRBJ1-2	TGTGCCAGCAGTTATTCGGCTAACTATGGCTACACCTTC	CASSYSANYGYTF
.	.	TRBV6-5	TRBJ1-6	TGTGCCAGCCAGGGTGTAGGAAATTCACCCCTCCACTTT	CASQGVGNSPLHF
few	TRBD1	TRBV3-1/TRBV3-2	TRBJ2-3	TGTGCCAGCAGCCATGGACAGGCCTCTGTCACAGATACGCAGTATTTT	CASSHGQASVTDTQYF
.	.	TRBV11-2	TRBJ1-4	TGTGCCAGCAGCTTAGTTCGGGGATCAAATGAAAAACTGTTTTTT	CASSLVRGSNEKLFF
.	.	TRBV7-8	TRBJ1-4	TGTGCCAGCAGCTTAGGTGACATGAGAAATGAAAAACTGTTTTTT	CASSLGDMRNEKLFF
.	.	TRBV12-3/TRBV12-4	TRBJ1-1	TGTGCCAGCAGTTTACTCGGAGAAGGTGAAGCTTTCTTT	CASSLLGEGEAFF
.	.	TRBV7-9	TRBJ2-1	TGTGCCAGCAGCTTAGCCGCGGGGCGCTCCTACAATGAGCAGTTCTTC	CASSLAAGRSYNEQFF
.	.	TRBV25-1	TRBJ1-1	TGTGCCAGCAGTCCCCAGGGATGGGATACTGAAGCTTTCTTT	CASSPQGWDTEAFF
.	.	TRBV12-3/TRBV12-4	TRBJ1-3	TGTGCCAGCAGCAACTCTGGAAACACCATATATTTT	CASSNSGNTIYF
.	.	TRBV7-3	TRBJ1-1	TGTGCCAGCAGCAGAGGTCGGGGGGACACTGAAGCTTTCTTT	CASSRGRGDTEAFF
.	TRBD1	TRBV7-2	TRBJ2-3	TGTGCCAGCAGCTACGACAGGGTTAGCACAGATACGCAGTATTTT	CASSYDRVSTDTQYF
.	.	TRBV7-2	TRBJ2-7	TGTGCCAGCAGCTTAGGCCGCGAAAGCGACGAGCAGTACTTC	CASSLGRESDEQYF
.	.	TRBV4-1	TRBJ2-1	TGCGCCAGCAGCCAAGATACGGGAGTTCCGTTGTTAGAGCAGTTCTTC	CASSQDTGVPLLEQFF
.	TRBD1	TRBV11-2	TRBJ1-1	TGTGCCAGCAGCGTGGACAGGGTTGGCACTGAAGCTTTCTTT	CASSVDRVGTEAFF
.	TRBD1	TRBV11-1	TRBJ2-1	TGTGCCAGCAGACCGGACAGGATGAACAATGAGCAGTTCTTC	CASRPDRMNNEQFF
.	.	TRBV7-6	TRBJ1-3	TGTGCCAGCAGCGTCAGAAGCTCTGGAAACACCATATATTTT	CASSVRSSGNTIYF
.	TRBD1	TRBV19	TRBJ2-7	TGTGCCAGTAGTTTAAAGACAGGGCTGTCCTACGAGCAGTACTTC	CASSLKTGLSYEQYF
.	TRBD1	TRBV15	TRBJ1-2	TGTGCCACCAGCACTTTGGGACAGGTCGGTGGCTACACCTTC	CATSTLGQVGGYTF
.	.	TRBV5-1	TRBJ2-1	TGCGCCAGCAGCCCGGACAGAGACAATGAGCAGTTCTTC	CASSPDRDNEQFF
.	TRBD1	TRBV19	TRBJ2-7	TGTGCCAGTAGTACCGGGACAGGGGGGTCCTACGAGCAGTACTTC	CASSTGTGGSYEQYF
.	.	TRBV12-3/TRBV12-4	TRBJ1-2	TGTGCCAGCAGCCAACAGGGTGACTATGGCTACACCTTC	CASSQQGDYGYTF
once	TRBD1	TRBV18	TRBJ1-6	TGTGCCAGCTCACGATCAGGGGGTGGGAATTCACCCCTCCACTTT	CASSRSGGGNSPLHF
.	TRBD2	TRBV2	TRBJ2-5	TGTGCCAGCAGTGTCGAAGCGGGGCATCAAGAGACCCAGTACTTC	CASSVEAGHQETQYF
.	.	TRBV21-1	TRBJ2-7	TGTGCCAGCAGCAAAGTCCTTAGCAGACCCTACGAGCAGTACTTC	CASSKVLSRPYEQYF
.	.	TRBV6-4	TRBJ2-3	TGTGCCAGCAGCGAGGATAGCGGCACAGATACGCAGTATTTT	CASSEDSGTDTQYF
.	.	TRBV7-9	TRBJ1-2	TGTGCCAGCAGCTTAGGGAGTCATCGGGGCTACACCTTC	CASSLGSHRGYTF
.	.	TRBV12-3/TRBV12-4	TRBJ2-1	TGTGCCAGCAGTTTGGGGGGCTACAATGAGCAGTTCTTC	CASSLGGYNEQFF
.	.	TRBV5-6	TRBJ2-7	TGTGCCAGCAGCCGGTCCGGGACAACCTCCTACGAGCAGTACTTC	CASSRSGTTSYEQYF
.	TRBD1	TRBV3-1/TRBV3-2	TRBJ2-1	TGTGCCAGCAGCCAAGTGGGACAGTACAATGAGCAGTTCTTC	CASSQVGQYNEQFF
.	TRBD1	TRBV4-3	TRBJ1-2	TGCGCCAGCAGCCAAGAGAGGGACAGGGGGAACTATGGCTACACCTTC	CASSQERDRGNYGYTF
once	TRBD2	TRBV6-1	TRBJ2-1	TGTGCCAGCAGTGAAGGCGGGGGACCCTACAATGAGCAGTTCTTC	CASSEGGGPYNEQFF
.	.	TRBV7-8	TRBJ2-7	TGTGCCAGCAGTGGTGGCGGAAGATCCTACGAGCAGTACTTC	CASSGGGRSYEQYF
.	TRBD1	TRBV5-1	TRBJ1-1	TGCGCCAGCAGCCTAGGACAGGGAGTTCCAGCTTTCTTT	CASSLGQGVPAFF
few	TRBD1	TRBV7-9	TRBJ2-7	TGTGCCACCCTAGGACAGGAAGCCTACGAGCAGTACTTC	CATLGQEAYEQYF
.	TRBD1	TRBV6-5	TRBJ1-1	TGTGCCAGCATGCTGACAGGGGCGCTTGAAGCTTTCTTT	CASMLTGALEAFF
.	TRBD2	TRBV3-1/TRBV3-2	TRBJ2-5	TGTGCCAGCAGCCACCTAGCGGGGGGAGAGACCCAGTACTTC	CASSHLAGGETQYF
.	.	TRBV6-5	TRBJ1-5	TGTGCCAGCAACCCACAGACGATGGGCAATCAGCCCCAGCATTTT	CASNPQTMGNQPQHF
.	.	TRBV10-2	TRBJ1-3	TGCGCCAGCAGTAGAGAAGGGGGCTCTGGAAACACCATATATTTT	CASSREGGSGNTIYF
.	.	TRBV30	TRBJ1-1	TGTGCCTGGAGTCCTCCAAACCCCCCCCTGGGCTTCTTT	CAWSPPNPPLGFF
.	TRBD1	TRBV14	TRBJ2-1	TGTGCCAGCAGCCCTCGAGGGCACCGGGACAGCAAGCTCTTC	CASSPRGHRDSKLF